The table lists the clone carrying this TCR beta chain with a few counts. As yet, its antigen is unknown. Though nominally healthy at sampling, donors likely had unrecorded immune exposures. This sample stems from a study of cytomegalovirus exposure and HLA in healthy donors. As for the study in general: Samples from HLA-typed donors yielded about 85 million unique TCRs in an early data release.

The primer mix had 60 Vbeta and 13 Jbeta primers. TCRdb keeps only in-frame clones here, not all; method: immunoSEQ multiplex PCR. The table has more than 100,000 clones, roughly 79% seen once. Findings of the study overall: As was reported, the HLA-A and HLA-B alleles of most subjects were accurately predicted from TCR beta sequences.

This receptor was obtained from a woman aged 18-29 years in good health and CMV-seronegative. Sequences were obtained from PBMCs.

The CDR3 sequence: CASSQVGTGVYNEQFF. CDR3 nucleotides: TGCGCCAGCAGCCAAGTTGGGACAGGGGTCTACAATGAGCAGTTCTTC. The chain recombines TRBV4-1 with TRBJ2-1; 10 bases fit TRBD1. The germline CDR1 and CDR2 sequences are MGHRA and YSYEKL. V lost 1 base and J lost 3; bases outside the gene matches: 3. The CDR3 is made up of 16 amino acids.